What follows are 2 T cell receptor beta chains derived from one specimen sequenced in a study of cytomegalovirus exposure and HLA in healthy donors. The PCR made use of 60 Vbeta and 13 Jbeta primers. Repertoires were generated with immunoSEQ multiplex PCR, while TCRdb's copy carries only in-frame clones and drops some. The sample shows roughly 80,000 clones, roughly 74% of them seen only once. Specimen: PBMCs. These receptors came from a man between 40 and 49 years old in good health and CMV-seronegative.

The genes are TRBV2 and TRBJ2-5; D might be TRBD1 (5 bases). V lost 5 bases to trimming and J lost 0 bases, with 13 bases between them. CDR1 and CDR2 from the germline V gene are SNHLY and FYNNEI. This CDR3 comprises 15 residues. CDR3: CASSPLTGYQETQYF. CDR3 sequence (DNA): TGTGCCAGCAGTCCGCTAACAGGATACCAAGAGACCCAGTACTTC.

This clone was counted between two and nine times. The chain joins TRBV4-2 to TRBJ1-1; D call uncertain. CDR1 LGHNA and CDR2 YNFKEQ come from the germline V gene. V was trimmed by 1 base and J by 1 base, leaving 7 bases between them. This CDR3 is built from 14 residues. The CDR3 loop reads CASSQVSQNTEAFF. CDR3 DNA sequence: TGTGCCAGCAGCCAAGTCTCACAGAACACTGAAGCTTTCTTT.